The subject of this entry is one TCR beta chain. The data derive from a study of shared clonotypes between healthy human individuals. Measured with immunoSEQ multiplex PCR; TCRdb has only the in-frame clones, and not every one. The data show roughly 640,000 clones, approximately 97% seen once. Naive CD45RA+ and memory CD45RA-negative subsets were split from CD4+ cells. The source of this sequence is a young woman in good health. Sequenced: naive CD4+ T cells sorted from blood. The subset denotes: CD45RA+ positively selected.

The CDR3 DNA reads as TGTGCCAGCAGCCAAGATCTCGCGGGAGTCGCCGCAGATACGCAGTATTTT. It specifies CASSQDLAGVAADTQYF. The chain joins TRBV4-2 to TRBJ2-3; 7 nucleotides agree with TRBD2. The ends lost 0 bases at V and 4 bases at J; junction bases unmatched: 10. Germline CDR1 and CDR2: LGHNA and YNFKEQ. The CDR3 is 17 amino acids.